These 21 T cell receptor beta chains were sequenced from one sample in a study of cytomegalovirus exposure and HLA in healthy donors. In the PCR, 60 Vbeta and 13 Jbeta primers were used. The data were produced by immunoSEQ multiplex PCR, yet TCRdb's version contains in-frame clones alone and is incomplete. The sample consists of fewer than 250,000 clones, around four fifths of them appearing once. The sequenced sample consisted of PBMCs. The receptors derive from a woman aged 50 to 65 in good health and CMV-seropositive.

The rearrangement joins TRBV28 to TRBJ2-7, with a weak D call TRBD1 (6 bases). The germline V and J ends were trimmed by 4 bases and 4 bases, with 17 bases remaining between them. The CDR3 totals 15 residues. Germline V CDR1 and CDR2: MDHEN, SYDVKM. CDR3 region: CASSSPRRGRYEQYF. In nucleotides, the CDR3 is TGTGCCAGCAGTTCCCCCCGCAGGGGCAGATACGAGCAGTACTTC.

The chain couples TRBV30 to TRBJ2-2; D may be TRBD1 (7 bases). Germline CDR1 and CDR2: GTSNPN and SVGIG (reference sequence). This CDR3 contains 16 residues. Trimming took off 2 bases at V and 1 base at J, with 14 bases between the two ends. This CDR3 is CAWSTRGTVNTGELFF. The DNA of the CDR3 is TGTGCCTGGAGTACCAGGGGGACTGTGAACACCGGGGAGCTGTTTTTT.

This clone occurred a few times. This chain joins TRBV30 and TRBJ1-3; D remains unclear. Germline V gene lookup returns CDR1 GTSNPN and CDR2 SVGIG (reference sequence). CDR3 size: 16 residues. Trimming removed 0 bases from V and 0 bases from J, with 12 bases in between. CDR3 sequence (DNA): TGTGCCTGGAGTGTACTCTCCGGGTTCTCTGGAAACACCATATATTTT. Protein sequence: CAWSVLSGFSGNTIYF.

A single count supports this clone. V gene TRBV7-9 combines with J gene TRBJ2-5, with D uncertain. The V and J ends lost 2 bases and 5 bases respectively, with 6 bases between them. Germline CDR1 reads SEHNR; CDR2 reads FQNEAQ (reference sequence). This CDR3 comprises 12 residues. CDR3 sequence (DNA): TGTGCCAGCAGCTTACATAGTGAGACCCAGTACTTC. This encodes CASSLHSETQYF. The full variable domain, rest sourced from reference TRBV7-9 and TRBJ2-5, is DTGVSQNPRHKITKRGQNVTFRCDPISEHNRLYWYRQTLGQGPEFLTYFQNEAQLEKSRLLSDRFSAERPKGSFSTLEIQRTEQGDSAMYLCASSLHSETQYFGPGTRLLVL.

The V gene is TRBV30, the J gene TRBJ2-1, with 8 bases lining up with TRBD2. Germline V gene data show CDR1 as GTSNPN and CDR2 as SVGIG (reference sequence). The CDR3 contains 15 residues. With 2 bases clipped from V and 2 bases from J, the junction kept 5 bases outside the gene matches. Here the CDR3 DNA reads TGTGCCTGGAGTTTCTCGGGGGGGGCCTACAATGAGCAGTTCTTC. Its protein product is CAWSFSGGAYNEQFF.

The chain links TRBV6-1 to TRBJ2-7; 7 bases match TRBD2. Losses at the gene ends were 3 bases for V and 3 bases for J; bases not matched to a gene: 5. Per germline, CDR1 MNHNS and CDR2 SASEGT. The CDR3 runs 14 residues. CDR3 in DNA: TGTGCCAGCAGTGATTTTGGGGGGGGCTACGAGCAGTACTTC. Translating it yields CASSDFGGGYEQYF.

This clone was seen a few times. V and J are TRBV19 and TRBJ1-5; D may be TRBD1 (6 bases). The germline V gene has CDR1 LNHDA and CDR2 SQIVND (reference sequence). The V end was cut by 5 bases, the J end by 6 bases, with 11 bases between. The CDR3 has 13 amino acids. The CDR3 loop is CASSGGQGQPQHF. DNA of the CDR3: TGTGCCAGTAGTGGGGGACAAGGTCAGCCCCAGCATTTT. Full variable domain (rest looked up from reference TRBV19 and TRBJ1-5): DGGITQSPKYLFRKEGQNVTLSCEQNLNHDAMYWYRQDPGQGLRLIYYSQIVNDFQKGDIAEGYSVSREKKESFPLTVTSAQKNPTAFYLCASSGGQGQPQHFGDGTRLSIL.

Concerning this clone: Relative to the germline gene, one junction end is altered; a read error may explain this. Other DNA sequences in this specimen translate into the identical CDR3. The chain has TRBV27 and TRBJ1-5, with TRBD1 matching 7 bases. This CDR3 has 15 amino acids. Germline V CDR1 and CDR2: MNHEY, SMNVEV (reference sequence). Here the CDR3 reads CASSPRQGIDQPQHF. The CDR3 DNA sequence: TGTGCCAGCAGTCCGAGACAGGGTATCGACCAGCCCCAACATTTT.

In the case of this clone: The junction departs from germline at one end; a sequencing error may be responsible. The gene calls are TRBV7-9 and TRBJ1-6, with 7 bases fitting TRBD1. The CDR3 extends over 15 amino acids. The germline CDR1 and CDR2 sequences are SEHNR and FQNEAQ (reference sequence). CDR3 bases: TGTTCCAGCAGCTTAGGGGGACAGAGGAATTCACCCCTCCACTTT. Its translation is CSSSLGGQRNSPLHF.

The rearrangement links TRBV7-2 to TRBJ1-3, with TRBD1 matching 9 bases. Looked up from germline, CDR1 is SGHTA and CDR2 is FQGNSA. The CDR3 loop spans 14 amino acids. The V segment lost 5 bases and the J segment 5 bases; nucleotides outside the gene matches: 4. This CDR3 is CASSGQGLRNTIYF. CDR3 coding DNA: TGTGCCAGCAGCGGACAGGGGTTAAGAAACACCATATATTTT.

V usage is TRBV28 and J usage is TRBJ1-5; 7 nucleotides match TRBD1. The CDR3 loop spans 15 amino acids. Germline assignment: CDR1 MDHEN and CDR2 SYDVKM. V shed 6 bases, J shed 9 bases, and the junction held 14 bases outside the gene matches. Here the CDR3 DNA reads TGTGCCAGCAGGAAAGGGGGCGAGGTATTTAGGCCCCAGCATTTT. This sequence encodes CASRKGGEVFRPQHF.

The chain combines TRBV28 with TRBJ2-1; tentatively, D is TRBD1 (6 bases). V dropped 4 bases and J dropped 4 bases, with 11 bases sitting between them. The CDR3 sequence is 14 residues long. Germline V gene sequence: CDR1 MDHEN, CDR2 SYDVKM. For the CDR3, the DNA is TGTGCCAGCAGTTCCACGACAGGATACAATGAGCAGTTCTTC. Its translation: CASSSTTGYNEQFF.

V is TRBV7-3 and J is TRBJ2-3; D uncertain. The ends were cut back, 1 base at V and 4 bases at J, with 6 bases in the middle. The length of the CDR3 is 13 residues. Germline V gene sequence: CDR1 SGHTA, CDR2 FQGTGA. CDR3 bases: TGTGCCAGCAGCTTAAGTCCGTCAGATACGCAGTATTTT. It is translated as CASSLSPSDTQYF. The full variable domain, with the rest looked up from reference TRBV7-3 and TRBJ2-3, is GAGVSQTPSNKVTEKGKYVELRCDPISGHTALYWYRQSLGQGPEFLIYFQGTGAADDSGLPNDRFFAVRPEGSVSTLKIQRTERGDSAVYLCASSLSPSDTQYFGPGTRLTVL.

This clone was recorded only once. CDR3 loop: CASSYYVGQGGYEQYF. Here the CDR3 DNA reads TGTGCCAGCAGTTACTATGTGGGCCAGGGTGGCTACGAGCAGTACTTC. This rearrangement joins TRBV6-5 to TRBJ2-7, with D tentatively TRBD1 (5 bases). The CDR3 contains 16 residues. Trimming pared 1 base from V and 3 bases from J, leaving 16 bases between. The germline gives CDR1 MNHEY, CDR2 SVGAGI.

The chain recombines TRBV19 with TRBJ2-1; possibly TRBD2 for D (7 bases). V lost 10 bases and J 8 bases, leaving 27 bases between the germline ends. Germline V gene data show CDR1 as LNHDA and CDR2 as SQIVND (reference sequence). The CDR3 loop spans 16 amino acids. The CDR3 protein is CATSLRGGDLFYEQFF. For the CDR3, the DNA is TGTGCCACCTCCCTGAGGGGGGGGGACTTGTTCTATGAGCAGTTCTTC.

Only a few counts were recorded for this clone. The chain is built from TRBV5-1 and TRBJ1-2; 10 nucleotides match TRBD1. Unmatched junction bases numbered 6, after V lost 0 bases and J lost 7 bases. Germline V gene data show CDR1 as SGHRS and CDR2 as YFSETQ. The CDR3 extends over 15 amino acids. CDR3 loop: CASSLVGQGDGGYTF. The CDR3 nucleotides read TGCGCCAGCAGCTTGGTAGGACAGGGGGATGGTGGCTACACCTTC.

This clone was detected only once. This chain connects TRBV27 to TRBJ2-7; 8 bases align to TRBD1. This CDR3 region has 15 residues. V lost 5 bases, J lost 2 bases, and 8 bases stayed unmatched. CDR1 MNHEY and CDR2 SMNVEV come from the germline V gene (reference sequence). The CDR3 loop reads CASSHGQGRAYEQYF. The CDR3 DNA is TGTGCCAGCAGTCACGGACAGGGTCGAGCCTACGAGCAGTACTTC.

V and J are TRBV7-2 and TRBJ1-1; D may be TRBD1 (6 bases). The germline V gene encodes CDR1 SGHTA and CDR2 FQGNSA. The CDR3 has 14 residues. Between the trimmed V and J ends, which lost 6 bases and 2 bases, there was a span of 13 bases. The CDR3 sequence is CASSTGTPNTEAFF. CDR3 nucleotides: TGTGCCAGCAGTACCGGGACACCAAACACTGAAGCTTTCTTT.

The rearrangement joins TRBV30 to TRBJ1-3; TRBD1 agrees at 10 bases. Germline lookup yields CDR1 GTSNPN and CDR2 SVGIG (reference sequence). This CDR3 is 13 amino acids long. V trimming: 5 bases; J trimming: 6 bases; junction bases outside the gene matches: 4. CDR3 residues: CAWAGTGVNTIYF. CDR3 in DNA: TGTGCCTGGGCAGGGACAGGGGTAAACACCATATATTTT. The entire variable domain, with the rest obtained from reference TRBV30 and TRBJ1-3, is as follows: SQTIHQWPATLVQPVGSPLSLECTVEGTSNPNLYWYRQAAGRGLQLLFYSVGIGQISSEVPQNLSASRPQDRQFILSSKKLLLSDSGFYLCAWAGTGVNTIYFGEGSWLTVV.

V usage is TRBV6-5 and J usage is TRBJ2-3; no definite D call. CDR3 length equals 14 residues. Germline V CDR1 and CDR2: MNHEY, SVGAGI. V lost 6 bases and J 3 bases, leaving 13 bases between the germline ends. The CDR3 region has the DNA TGTGCCAGCAGGTACCTAGAGGTGACAGATACGCAGTATTTT. Encoded protein: CASRYLEVTDTQYF.

The J gene is TRBJ1-4, the V gene TRBV5-1; D remains ambiguous. Germline CDR1 and CDR2: SGHRS and YFSETQ. The CDR3 extends over 15 amino acids. V lost 5 bases, J lost 0 bases, and 11 bases lay in between. DNA of the CDR3: TGCGCCAGCAGGAGTATATATGCAACTAATGAAAAACTGTTTTTT. Its protein product is CASRSIYATNEKLFF.